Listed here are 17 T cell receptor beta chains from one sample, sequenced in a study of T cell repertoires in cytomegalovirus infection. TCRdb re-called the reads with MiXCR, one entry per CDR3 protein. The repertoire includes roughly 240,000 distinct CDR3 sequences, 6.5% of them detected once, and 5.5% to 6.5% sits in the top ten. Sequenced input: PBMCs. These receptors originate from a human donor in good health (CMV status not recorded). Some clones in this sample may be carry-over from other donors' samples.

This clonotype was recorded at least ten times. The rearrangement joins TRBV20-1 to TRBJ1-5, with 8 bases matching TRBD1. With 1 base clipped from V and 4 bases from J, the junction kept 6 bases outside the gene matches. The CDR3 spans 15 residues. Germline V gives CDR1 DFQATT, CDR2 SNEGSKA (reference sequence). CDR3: CSARVGTGGNQPQHF. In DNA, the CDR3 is TGCAGTGCTAGAGTTGGGACAGGAGGAAATCAGCCCCAGCATTTT.

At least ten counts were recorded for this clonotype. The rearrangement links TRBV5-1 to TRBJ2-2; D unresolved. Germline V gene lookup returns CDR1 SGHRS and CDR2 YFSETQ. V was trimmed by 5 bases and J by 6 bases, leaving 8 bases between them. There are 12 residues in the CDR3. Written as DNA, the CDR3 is TGCGCCAGCAGTCCGTGGTCCGGGGAGCTGTTTTTT. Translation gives CASSPWSGELFF.

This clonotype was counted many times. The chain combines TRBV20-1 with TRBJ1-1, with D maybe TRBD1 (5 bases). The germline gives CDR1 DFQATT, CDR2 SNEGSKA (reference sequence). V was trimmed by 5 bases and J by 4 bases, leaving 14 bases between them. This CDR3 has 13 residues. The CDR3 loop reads CSAFRGSATEAFF. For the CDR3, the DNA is TGCAGTGCTTTCCGGGGGTCCGCCACTGAAGCTTTCTTT.

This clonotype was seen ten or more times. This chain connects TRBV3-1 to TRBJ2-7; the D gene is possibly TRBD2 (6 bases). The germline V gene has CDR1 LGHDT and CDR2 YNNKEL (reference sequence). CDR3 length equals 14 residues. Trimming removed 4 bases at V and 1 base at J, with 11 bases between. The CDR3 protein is CASSLEGRSYEQYF. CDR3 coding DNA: TGTGCCAGCAGCCTAGAGGGGAGGTCCTACGAGCAGTACTTC.

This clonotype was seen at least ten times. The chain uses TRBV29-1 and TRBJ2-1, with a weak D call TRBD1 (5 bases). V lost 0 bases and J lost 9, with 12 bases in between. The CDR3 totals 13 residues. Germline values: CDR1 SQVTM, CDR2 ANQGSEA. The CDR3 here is CSVEDLPGIEQFF. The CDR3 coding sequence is TGCAGCGTTGAAGACCTCCCAGGGATTGAGCAGTTCTTC.

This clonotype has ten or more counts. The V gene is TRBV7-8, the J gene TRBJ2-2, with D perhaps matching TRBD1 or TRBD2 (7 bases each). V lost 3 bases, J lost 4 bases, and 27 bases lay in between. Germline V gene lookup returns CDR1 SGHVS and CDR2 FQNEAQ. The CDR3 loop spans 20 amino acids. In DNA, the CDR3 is TGTGCCAGCAGCTTTAAAGTGCGACAGGGAAAGGCGGGAGTCACCGGGGAGCTGTTTTTT. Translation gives CASSFKVRQGKAGVTGELFF. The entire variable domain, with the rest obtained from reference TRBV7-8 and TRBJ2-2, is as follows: GAGVSQSPRYKVAKRGQDVALRCDPISGHVSLFWYQQALGQGPEFLTYFQNEAQLDKSGLPSDRFFAERPEGSVSTLKIQRTQQEDSAVYLCASSFKVRQGKAGVTGELFFGEGSRLTVL.

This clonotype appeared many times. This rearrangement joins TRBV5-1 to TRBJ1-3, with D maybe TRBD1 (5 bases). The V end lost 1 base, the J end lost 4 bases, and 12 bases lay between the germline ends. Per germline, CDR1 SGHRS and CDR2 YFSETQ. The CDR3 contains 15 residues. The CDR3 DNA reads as TGCGCCAGCAGCTTGCAAGGGGACGGAGGAAACACCATATATTTT. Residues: CASSLQGDGGNTIYF.

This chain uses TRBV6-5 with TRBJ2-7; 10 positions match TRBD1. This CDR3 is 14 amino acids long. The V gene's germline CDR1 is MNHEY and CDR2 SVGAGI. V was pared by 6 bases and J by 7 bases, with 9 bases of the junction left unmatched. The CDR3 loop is CASSRGQGFYEQYF. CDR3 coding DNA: TGTGCCAGCAGCAGGGGACAGGGGTTTTATGAGCAGTACTTC.

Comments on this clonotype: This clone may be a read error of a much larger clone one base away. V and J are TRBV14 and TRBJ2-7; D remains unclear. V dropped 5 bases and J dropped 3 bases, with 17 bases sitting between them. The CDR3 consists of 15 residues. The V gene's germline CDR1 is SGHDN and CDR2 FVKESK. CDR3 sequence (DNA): TGTGCCAGCAGCGGCCCTTTGGGAATCTTCTACGAGCAGTACTTC. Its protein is CASSGPLGIFYEQYF.

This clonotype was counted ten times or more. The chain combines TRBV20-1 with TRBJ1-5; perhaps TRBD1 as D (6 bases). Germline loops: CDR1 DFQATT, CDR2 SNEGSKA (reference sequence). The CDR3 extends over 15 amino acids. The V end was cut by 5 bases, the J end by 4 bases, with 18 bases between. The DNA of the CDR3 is TGCAGTGCTCATGATCCGGGACAAGGAAATCAGCCCCAGCATTTT. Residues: CSAHDPGQGNQPQHF.

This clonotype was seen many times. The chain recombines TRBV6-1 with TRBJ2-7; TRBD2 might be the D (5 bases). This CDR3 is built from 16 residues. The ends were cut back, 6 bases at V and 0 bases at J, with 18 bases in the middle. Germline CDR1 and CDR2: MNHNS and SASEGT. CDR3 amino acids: CASRDESIGSSYEQYF. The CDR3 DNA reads TGTGCCAGCAGGGACGAATCAATAGGGAGCTCCTACGAGCAGTACTTC.

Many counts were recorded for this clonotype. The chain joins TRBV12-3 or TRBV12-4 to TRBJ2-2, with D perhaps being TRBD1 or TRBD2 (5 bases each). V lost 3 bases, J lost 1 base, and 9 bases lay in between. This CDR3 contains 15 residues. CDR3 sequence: CASSFGGMNTGELFF. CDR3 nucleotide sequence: TGTGCCAGCAGTTTTGGGGGTATGAACACCGGGGAGCTGTTTTTT.

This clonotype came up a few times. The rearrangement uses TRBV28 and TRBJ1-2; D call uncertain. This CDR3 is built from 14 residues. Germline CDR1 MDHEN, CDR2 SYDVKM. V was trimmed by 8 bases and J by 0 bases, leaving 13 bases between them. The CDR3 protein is CASFPGRANYGYTF. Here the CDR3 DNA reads TGTGCCAGCTTCCCCGGGCGGGCTAACTATGGCTACACCTTC.

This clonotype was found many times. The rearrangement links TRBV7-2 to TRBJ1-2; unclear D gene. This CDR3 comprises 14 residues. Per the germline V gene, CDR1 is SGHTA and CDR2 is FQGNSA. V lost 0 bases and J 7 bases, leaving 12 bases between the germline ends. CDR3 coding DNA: TGTGCCAGCAGCTTAGCGTACGGGTGGATTGGCTACACCTTC. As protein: CASSLAYGWIGYTF.

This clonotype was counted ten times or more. CDR3 amino acids: CASSHPGDLDTQYF. The CDR3 DNA reads TGTGCCAGCAGCCACCCCGGGGACCTAGATACGCAGTATTTT. This sequence joins TRBV7-2 and TRBJ2-3, with D perhaps being TRBD1 or TRBD2 (5 bases each). The CDR3 length is 14 residues. V shed 5 bases and J shed 5 bases, with 14 bases lying between them. Germline lookup yields CDR1 SGHTA and CDR2 FQGNSA.

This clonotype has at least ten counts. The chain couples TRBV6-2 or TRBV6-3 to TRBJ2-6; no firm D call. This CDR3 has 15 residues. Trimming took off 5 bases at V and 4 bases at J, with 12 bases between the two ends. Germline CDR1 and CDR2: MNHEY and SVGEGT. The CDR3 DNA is TGTGCCAGCAGTCGACGATACCCCGGGGCCAACGTCCTGACTTTC. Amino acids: CASSRRYPGANVLTF.

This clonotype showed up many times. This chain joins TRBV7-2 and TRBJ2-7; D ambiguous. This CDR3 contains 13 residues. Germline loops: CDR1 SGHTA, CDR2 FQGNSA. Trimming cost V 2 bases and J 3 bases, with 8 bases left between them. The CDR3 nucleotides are TGTGCCAGCAGCTTATTGAGGAGCTACGAGCAGTACTTC. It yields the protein CASSLLRSYEQYF. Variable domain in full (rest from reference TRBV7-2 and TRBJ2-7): GAGVSQSPSNKVTEKGKDVELRCDPISGHTALYWYRQSLGQGLEFLIYFQGNSAPDKSGLPSDRFSAERTGGSVSTLTIQRTQQEDSAVYLCASSLLRSYEQYFGPGTRLTVT.